This T cell receptor (beta chain) was sequenced in a study of blood T cell repertoires in COVID-19. Study context: The United States, Italy and Spain were the sources of the acute and convalescent COVID-19 samples.

Authors' methods: Amplification of reference gene primers provided the estimated nucleated cell counts. TCRdb's table, derived via immunoSEQ multiplex PCR, lists solely in-frame clones and lacks some. The D gene and trimming were derived from the DNA, and the V and J assignments and clone size from that table. Among fewer than 200,000 clones listed, about four fifths were seen once. Recruitment covered about two dozen US areas and drew participants whose ages spanned about 18 to 90 years. CDR3 length: 15 amino acids. After removal of 4 bases from V and 4 bases from J, the junction contained 4 bases not matched to a gene. Germline V lookup: CDR1 SGHDN, CDR2 FVKESK.

Sequenced sample: PBMCs or T cells enriched from blood (not recorded which). The chain joins TRBV14 to TRBJ2-3, with TRBD2 matching over 11 bases. This receptor was identified in a man in his 60s who had recovered from COVID-19. CDR3 loop: CASSPGLAASDTQYF. CDR3 coding DNA: TGTGCCAGCAGCCCGGGACTAGCGGCTTCAGATACGCAGTATTTT.